The entry that follows covers one TCR beta chain sequence. The sample is drawn from a study of OX40 agonist ivuxolimab in advanced cancers. The wider study: The drug used for patients, ivuxolimab, was an agonistic anti-OX40 (CD134) antibody.

Profiling relied on immunoSEQ multiplex PCR, and the TCRdb table lists in-frame clones only, not all of them. Of 45,000 to 50,000 clones in the sample, about nine tenths were seen once. The sample in question was CD4+ or CD8+ T cells sorted from blood, obtained in a trial of the OX40 agonist ivuxolimab. The TCR comes from an adult with an advanced solid tumor such as melanoma, head and neck, liver or kidney cancer.

CDR3 nucleotide sequence: TGTGCCAGCAGTCCACCGGGACCCCTGTACACCGGGGAGCTGTTTTTT. Protein product: CASSPPGPLYTGELFF. The rearrangement joins TRBV14 to TRBJ2-2; D may be TRBD1 or TRBD2 (5 bases each). The CDR3 has 16 residues. V lost 6 bases, J lost 3 bases, and 17 bases lay in between. Germline CDR1 reads SGHDN; CDR2 reads FVKESK.